The rows below give T cell receptor beta chains drawn from one sample of a study of cytomegalovirus exposure and HLA in healthy donors. Using immunoSEQ multiplex PCR, the repertoire was profiled, and TCRdb retains in-frame clones only, with some absent. Recorded for this sample: 60,000 to 75,000 clones. Sequenced sample: PBMCs. Receptors originate from a female donor in good health and CMV-seropositive. The CDR3 runs from the conserved cysteine through the conserved F or W. D genes are given only for firm matches.

d_call	v_call	j_call	cdr3_aa	cdr3_nt
NA	TRBV5-1	TRBJ1-5	CASSLAPDNDQPQHF	TGCGCCAGCAGCTTGGCCCCGGACAATGATCAGCCCCAGCATTTT
TRBD2	TRBV5-4	TRBJ2-7	CASSSKGLAGVGEQYF	TGTGCCAGCAGCTCAAAGGGACTAGCGGGAGTCGGCGAGCAGTACTTC
NA	TRBV4-3	TRBJ1-2	CASSQDGGLGYGYTF	TGCGCCAGCAGCCAAGATGGGGGGTTGGGGTATGGCTACACCTTC
TRBD1	TRBV7-2	TRBJ2-5	CASSLPITGGETQYF	TGTGCCAGCAGCTTACCGATCACAGGGGGAGAGACCCAGTACTTC
NA	TRBV7-9	TRBJ1-1	CASTWDSDTEAFF	TGTGCCAGCACGTGGGACTCGGATACTGAAGCTTTCTTT
NA	TRBV18	TRBJ2-3	CASSPFPVGAGADTQYF	TGTGCCAGCTCACCGTTTCCCGTTGGTGCGGGCGCAGATACGCAGTATTTT
NA	TRBV28	TRBJ1-5	CASHRSVGFQPQHF	TGTGCCAGCCATCGAAGCGTGGGTTTTCAGCCCCAGCATTTT
NA	TRBV13	TRBJ1-1	CASSLGPSGQRKAFF	TGTGCCAGCAGCTTAGGCCCTTCAGGACAAAGAAAAGCTTTCTTT
NA	TRBV29-1	TRBJ2-7	CSVEGTPEGAYEQYF	TGCAGCGTTGAAGGAACGCCGGAAGGGGCCTACGAGCAGTACTTC
NA	TRBV2	TRBJ1-4	CASSEGYTEKLFF	TGTGCCAGCAGTGAAGGGTACACTGAAAAACTGTTTTTT
NA	TRBV19	TRBJ2-7	CASSERRGSVYEQYF	TGTGCCAGTAGTGAACGTCGGGGGAGCGTTTACGAGCAGTACTTC
NA	TRBV28	TRBJ2-7	CASSLVSGQPYEQYF	TGTGCCAGCAGTTTAGTAAGTGGACAGCCCTACGAGCAGTACTTC
NA	TRBV7-2	TRBJ1-2	CASSLEAGGYGYTF	TGTGCCAGCAGCTTAGAGGCGGGGGGATATGGCTACACCTTC
TRBD2	TRBV11-2	TRBJ2-3	CASSLMAGGTDTQYF	TGTGCCAGCAGCTTAATGGCGGGGGGCACAGATACGCAGTATTTT
NA	TRBV5-1	TRBJ2-7	CARSQPGEQYF	TGCGCCAGAAGCCAACCCGGCGAGCAGTACTTC
TRBD1	TRBV10-2	TRBJ1-5	CASSPGQEQPQHF	TGCGCCAGCAGCCCCGGACAGGAACAGCCCCAGCATTTT
NA	TRBV18	TRBJ1-1	CASSPFRENTEAFF	TGTGCCAGCTCGCCCTTCCGGGAGAACACTGAAGCTTTCTTT
NA	TRBV4-1	TRBJ1-3	CASSQDWGRTFSGNTIYF	TGCGCCAGCAGCCAAGATTGGGGGCGGACCTTCTCTGGAAACACCATATATTTT
TRBD1	TRBV5-4	TRBJ1-1	CASSFGTGAEAFF	TGTGCCAGCAGCTTTGGGACAGGGGCTGAAGCTTTCTTT